This T cell receptor (beta chain) came from a study of technical replicates of blood from a few donors. Germline V CDR1 and CDR2: SGDLS, YYNGEE. CDR3 length equals 15 residues. V lost 0 bases and J 7 bases, leaving 14 bases between the germline ends. Sequencing was performed with immunoSEQ multiplex PCR; in TCRdb, only in-frame clones are kept and a portion is missing. Of 65,000 to 95,000 clones listed, about 97% are singletons. This sequence originates from a human donor in good health. Sequences were obtained from T cells isolated from PBMCs. The chain employs TRBV9 and TRBJ2-1, with D maybe TRBD1 (5 bases). CDR3 in DNA: TGTGCCAGCAGCGTAGGCACCTCAGGGAATAATGAGCAGTTCTTC. Residues: CASSVGTSGNNEQFF.